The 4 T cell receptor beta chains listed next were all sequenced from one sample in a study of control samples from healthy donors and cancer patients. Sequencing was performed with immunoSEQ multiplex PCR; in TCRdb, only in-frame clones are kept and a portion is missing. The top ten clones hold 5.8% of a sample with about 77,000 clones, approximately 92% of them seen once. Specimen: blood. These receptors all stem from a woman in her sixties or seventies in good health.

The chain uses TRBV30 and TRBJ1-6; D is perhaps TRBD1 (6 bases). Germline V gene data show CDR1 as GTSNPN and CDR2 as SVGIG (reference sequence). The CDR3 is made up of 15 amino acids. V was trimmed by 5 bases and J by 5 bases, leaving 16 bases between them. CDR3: CAWETAGTNNSPLHF. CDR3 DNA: TGTGCCTGGGAGACCGCAGGGACAAATAATTCACCCCTCCACTTT.

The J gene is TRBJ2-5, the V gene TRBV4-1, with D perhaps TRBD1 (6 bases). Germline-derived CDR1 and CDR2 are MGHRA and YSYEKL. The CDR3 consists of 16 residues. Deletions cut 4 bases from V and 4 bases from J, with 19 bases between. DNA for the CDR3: TGCGCCAGCAGCCGTGGGGGTAGGGGGAGTGTAGAGACCCAGTACTTC. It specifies CASSRGGRGSVETQYF.

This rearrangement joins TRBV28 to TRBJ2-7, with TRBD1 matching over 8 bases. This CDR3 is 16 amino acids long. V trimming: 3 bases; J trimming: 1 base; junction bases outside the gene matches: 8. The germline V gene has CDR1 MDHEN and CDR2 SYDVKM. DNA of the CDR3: TGTGCCAGCAGTTTGGGACAGGCACTAATGTCCTACGAGCAGTACTTC. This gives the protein CASSLGQALMSYEQYF.

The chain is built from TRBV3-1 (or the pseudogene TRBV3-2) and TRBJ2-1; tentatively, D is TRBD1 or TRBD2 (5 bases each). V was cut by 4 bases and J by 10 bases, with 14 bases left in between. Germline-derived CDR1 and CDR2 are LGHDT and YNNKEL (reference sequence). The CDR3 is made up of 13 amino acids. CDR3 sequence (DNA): TGTGCCAGCAGCCCGCGCCCGGGGCGGGAGCAGTTCTTC. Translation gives CASSPRPGREQFF.